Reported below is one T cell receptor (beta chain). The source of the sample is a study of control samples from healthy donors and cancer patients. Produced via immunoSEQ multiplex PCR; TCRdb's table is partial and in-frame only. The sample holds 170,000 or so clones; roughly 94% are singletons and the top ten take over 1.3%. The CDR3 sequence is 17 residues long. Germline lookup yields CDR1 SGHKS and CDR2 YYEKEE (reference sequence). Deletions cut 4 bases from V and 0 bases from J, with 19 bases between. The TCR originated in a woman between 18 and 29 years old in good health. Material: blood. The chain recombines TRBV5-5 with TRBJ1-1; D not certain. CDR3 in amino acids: CASSRSMMDLLNTEAFF. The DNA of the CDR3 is TGTGCCAGCAGCCGGAGTATGATGGACCTGTTGAACACTGAAGCTTTCTTT.